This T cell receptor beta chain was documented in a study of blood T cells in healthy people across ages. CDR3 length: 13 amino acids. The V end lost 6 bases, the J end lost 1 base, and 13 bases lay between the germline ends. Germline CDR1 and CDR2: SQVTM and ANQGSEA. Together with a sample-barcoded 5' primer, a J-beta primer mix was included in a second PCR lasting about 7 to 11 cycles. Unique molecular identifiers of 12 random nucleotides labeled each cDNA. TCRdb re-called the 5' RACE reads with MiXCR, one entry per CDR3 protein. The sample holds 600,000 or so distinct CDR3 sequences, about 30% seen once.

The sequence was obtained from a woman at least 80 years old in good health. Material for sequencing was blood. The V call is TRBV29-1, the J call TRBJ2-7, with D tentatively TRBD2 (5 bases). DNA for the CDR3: TGCAGCGTCGGGAAGGACGCTTCCTACGAGCAGTACTTC. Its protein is CSVGKDASYEQYF.